These T cell receptor beta chains were read from a single sample in a study of immune characterization of retroperitoneal liposarcoma. TCRdb ran MiXCR on the PCR reads and lists one entry per CDR3 protein. The data show several thousand distinct CDR3 sequences, approximately 39% seen once. Material: tumor tissue. These receptors were collected from a male donor with retroperitoneal liposarcoma. The CDR3 runs from the conserved cysteine through the conserved F or W. Each record gives: V gene, clone size, D gene, J gene, CDR3 DNA, CDR3 protein. A D gene is named only where the DNA matches it firmly. Clone size appears in some rows only: once, few, many, or a class for an expanded clone.

>TRBV27|.|TRBD1|TRBJ2-5
TGTGCCAGCAGTTCAACGGGACAGGGATGGAAGACCCAGTACTTC
CASSSTGQGWKTQYF
>TRBV7-2|medium-sized|TRBD2|TRBJ2-1
TGTGCCAGCAGCTTAGATAGCGGGAGCTACAATGAGCAGTTCTTC
CASSLDSGSYNEQFF
>TRBV7-6|.|.|TRBJ2-1
TGTGCCAGCAGCTTGACCTCTGGGAATACGGGGAATGAGCAGTTCTTC
CASSLTSGNTGNEQFF
>TRBV6-6|.|.|TRBJ1-2
TGTGCCAGCAGAAGGGACGGACAGAACTATGGCTACACCTTC
CASRRDGQNYGYTF
>TRBV6-6|.|.|TRBJ2-7
TGTGCCAGCAGTTACTCGACAGTTAGCTTTGAGCAGTACTTC
CASSYSTVSFEQYF
>TRBV6-1|.|.|TRBJ2-5
TGTGCCAGCAGTGCTGCTTTCGAGACCCAGTACTTC
CASSAAFETQYF
>TRBV6-1|medium-sized|.|TRBJ2-1
TGTGCCAGCAGGTCTCTTGACGCGTACAATGAGCAGTTCTTC
CASRSLDAYNEQFF
>TRBV6-1|.|.|TRBJ1-2
TGTGCCAGCAGCAGTGGGGAATATGGCTACACCTTC
CASSSGEYGYTF
>TRBV6-1|few|TRBD1|TRBJ1-2
TGTGCCAGCTCTCAGGACGCCGGACAGGGGGCGAGAGGCTACACCTTC
CASSQDAGQGARGYTF
>TRBV6-1|medium-sized|TRBD1|TRBJ2-5
TGTGCCAGCAGCACAGGGGCTGGGGGGACCCAGTACTTC
CASSTGAGGTQYF
>TRBV6-1|.|.|TRBJ1-1
TGTGCCAGCAGTGAATACACTAAGAACACTGAAGCTTTCTTT
CASSEYTKNTEAFF
>TRBV7-6|medium-sized|.|TRBJ2-1
TGTGCCAGCAGCTTAAACGGAGGCAATGAGCAGTTCTTC
CASSLNGGNEQFF
>TRBV7-6|medium-sized|.|TRBJ2-1
TGTGCCAGCAGCTTAATCGTCCCCTCCTACAATGAGCAGTTCTTC
CASSLIVPSYNEQFF
>TRBV6-4|.|TRBD2|TRBJ2-1
TGTGCCAGCAGTCAGACTAGCGGGGGGTACAATGAGCAGTTCTTC
CASSQTSGGYNEQFF
>TRBV6-1|few|TRBD1|TRBJ2-4
TGTGCCACCGCGGACAGGGGGCATGAGCAGTACTTC
CATADRGHEQYF
>TRBV6-1|.|.|TRBJ1-5
TGTGCCAGCAGTGAAAACTGGGATCAGCCCCAGCATTTT
CASSENWDQPQHF
>TRBV6-1|.|.|TRBJ2-1
TGTGCCAGCAGTGAAGCAGGAGGGGCAGGGAGCAATGAGCAGTTCTTC
CASSEAGGAGSNEQFF
>TRBV27|few|TRBD2|TRBJ2-1
TGTGCCAGCAGTTTATCGTTCCTTCAAGCGGGAGGTGAGCAGTTCTTC
CASSLSFLQAGGEQFF
>TRBV6-1|medium-sized|.|TRBJ2-5
TGTGCCAGCAGTGAAGGTGGAGGAGGGCCAGAGACCCAGTACTTC
CASSEGGGGPETQYF
>TRBV24-1|.|TRBD2|TRBJ2-3
TGTGCCACCAGTGAACTCGGGACTAGCGGGAGAGCCGCAGATACGCAGTATTTT
CATSELGTSGRAADTQYF
>TRBV11-2|.|.|TRBJ2-1
TGTGCCAGCAGCCCGAACTACAATGAGCAGTTCTTC
CASSPNYNEQFF
>TRBV7-2|medium-sized|.|TRBJ2-5
TGTGCCAGCAGCTTTCATAGGGAGGCCCAGTACTTC
CASSFHREAQYF
>TRBV7-2|medium-sized|.|TRBJ2-7
TGTGCCAGCAGCTTAGATGGCGGGGCCTACAATGAGCAGTACTTC
CASSLDGGAYNEQYF
>TRBV6-1|few|TRBD2|TRBJ2-5
TGTGCCAGCAGTCGCCCCGGGGGGGCAGAGACCCAGTACTTC
CASSRPGGAETQYF
>TRBV11-1|.|TRBD1|TRBJ2-1
TGTGCCAGCAGCTTAGCGGGGACAGTCTCCTACAATGAGCAGTTCTTC
CASSLAGTVSYNEQFF
>TRBV6-4|.|.|TRBJ2-1
TGTGCCAGCAGTGACGGGCCTAACAATGAGCAGTTCTTC
CASSDGPNNEQFF
>TRBV6-5|.|.|TRBJ2-5
TGTGCCAGCACGCGTGACAATGAGCAGTACTTC
CASTRDNEQYF
>TRBV6-6|.|.|TRBJ2-7
TGTGCCAGCAGCTCTACGGGGTACAATGAGCAGTACTTC
CASSSTGYNEQYF
>TRBV6-1|large|TRBD2|TRBJ2-1
TGTGCCAGCAGTTGGTCCAAGGGCGGGAGCGTCAGTGAGCAGTTCTTC
CASSWSKGGSVSEQFF
>TRBV6-1|few|.|TRBJ2-3
TGTGCCAGCAGGCAGACTATAACTTCCCGCACAGATACGCAGTATTTT
CASRQTITSRTDTQYF
>TRBV6-1|.|TRBD1|TRBJ1-1
TGTGCCAGCAGGGGCCGATCAGGGGGCACTGAAGCTTTCTTT
CASRGRSGGTEAFF
>TRBV6-1|.|.|TRBJ1-2
TGTGCCAGCAGACGGGAAGCTAACTATGGCTACACCTTC
CASRREANYGYTF
>TRBV4-1|once|TRBD1|TRBJ1-3
TGCGCCAGCAGCCGGCCGGGACAGGGAAACACCATATATTTT
CASSRPGQGNTIYF
>TRBV6-6|few|.|TRBJ1-6
TGTGCCAGCAGTTACTCGGGACGCGGAAATTCACCCCTCCACTTT
CASSYSGRGNSPLHF
>TRBV6-2/TRBV6-3|.|.|TRBJ2-3
TGTGCCAACAGTTATCAGGGATGGAGCACAGATACGCAGTATTTT
CANSYQGWSTDTQYF
>TRBV6-8|.|TRBD2|TRBJ2-7
TGTGCCAGCAGAGCACGACTAGCGAAACCCAGCTCCTACAATGAGCAGTACTTC
CASRARLAKPSSYNEQYF
>TRBV6-9|.|TRBD1|TRBJ1-2
TGTGCCAGCAGTGGAAGAAGGGGGCAAGGGTATGGCTACACCTTC
CASSGRRGQGYGYTF
>TRBV7-3|.|.|TRBJ1-2
TGTGCCAGCAGCCCCGGGGGGGGGCGCCTCCTGGGCGGCTACACCTTC
CASSPGGGRLLGGYTF
>TRBV6-6|few|.|TRBJ2-4
TGTGCCAGCAGTTATGCGGATGAGCAGTACTTC
CASSYADEQYF
>TRBV7-3|.|.|TRBJ1-1
TGTGCCAGCAGCTTAGATGATGTTGCGGGGACTGAAGCTTTCTTT
CASSLDDVAGTEAFF
>TRBV6-6|.|.|TRBJ1-6
TGTGCCAGCAGTAAAACCGGGCAGGGGATTCCACCCCTCCACTTT
CASSKTGQGIPPLHF
>TRBV10-1|once|.|TRBJ2-1
TGCGCCAGCAGTGAGTCTCGAGGGGCGGCCTACAATGAGCAGTTCTTC
CASSESRGAAYNEQFF
>TRBV6-1|.|TRBD2|TRBJ2-1
TGTGCCAGCAGTGAACGCCTAGCGGGATTTCTGTTCTTC
CASSERLAGFLFF
>TRBV7-2|medium-sized|TRBD2|TRBJ2-1
TGTGCCAGCAGCCCCCTACGGGGGGGATCCTACGAGCAGTTCTTC
CASSPLRGGSYEQFF
>TRBV10-1|.|TRBD1|TRBJ2-2
TGCGCCAGCAATCATGAGAGCCCTGGACAGGAGAACACCGGGGAGCTGTTTTTT
CASNHESPGQENTGELFF
>TRBV6-8|.|.|TRBJ1-2
TGTGCCAGCAGAGTGCTTGGCTATGGCTACACCTTC
CASRVLGYGYTF
>TRBV10-1|.|.|TRBJ2-1
TGCGCCAGCAGCCTTGGTAGGGGGGCCCATGAGCAGTTCTTC
CASSLGRGAHEQFF
>TRBV6-2/TRBV6-3|.|.|TRBJ1-1
TGTGCCACCGCCGGGGCCGGCAAGGGGGACACTGAAGCTTTCTTT
CATAGAGKGDTEAFF
>TRBV6-5|.|TRBD1|TRBJ2-5
TGTGCCAGCAGTCACCTGACAGGGCTAGGGGTAGAGACCCAGTACTTC
CASSHLTGLGVETQYF
>TRBV11-2|.|TRBD2|TRBJ2-7
TGTGCCAGCAGCTTAGTGGGCGGGGGCTCCTACGAGCAGTACTTC
CASSLVGGGSYEQYF
>TRBV7-2|few|.|TRBJ2-7
TGTGCCAGCAGCAGCGGACAGAGTAGCTCCTACGAGCAGTACTTC
CASSSGQSSSYEQYF
>TRBV7-4|.|.|TRBJ2-7
TGTGCCAGCAGCTACGAACTGGGAATATCTCCCTACAATGAGCAGTACTTC
CASSYELGISPYNEQYF
>TRBV6-1|medium-sized|TRBD2|TRBJ2-1
TGTGCCAGCAAGCCAGCGGGGGCTTACAATGAGCAGTTCTTC
CASKPAGAYNEQFF
>TRBV7-2|.|.|TRBJ2-6
TGTGCCAACCCCTCCGCCTCTGGGGCCAACGTCCTGACTTTC
CANPSASGANVLTF